A selection of T cell receptor beta chains follows, all from one sample in a study of cytomegalovirus exposure and HLA in healthy donors. Only in-frame clones appear in the TCRdb table, and some are missing; sequencing was by immunoSEQ multiplex PCR. The profile shows about 60,000 clones, about 80% of them singletons. Specimen: PBMCs. Every receptor here comes from a woman aged 40 to 50 in good health and CMV-seropositive. Each CDR3 is given with its conserved first and last residue. A D gene is named only where the DNA matches it firmly. Not all rows give a size; the values are once, few, many and, for expanded clones, a class.

>TRBJ2-1|TRBV27|.|TRBD2
CASGILAGGLGDEQFF
TGTGCCAGCGGGATACTAGCGGGGGGGCTGGGTGATGAGCAGTTCTTC
>TRBJ1-5|TRBV18|.|.
CASSPSGGGQPQHF
TGTGCCAGCTCACCCTCCGGGGGAGGTCAGCCCCAGCATTTT
>TRBJ1-6|TRBV2|.|.
CASRGSFNSPLHF
TGTGCCAGCAGGGGGAGTTTTAATTCACCCCTCCACTTT
>TRBJ2-3|TRBV6-5|few|.
CASSYSRADTQYF
TGTGCCAGCAGTTATTCCCGTGCAGATACGCAGTATTTT
>TRBJ1-2|TRBV5-1|once|.
CASYPTGTNYGYTF
TGCGCCAGTTACCCCACGGGAACCAACTATGGCTACACCTTC
>TRBJ1-3|TRBV7-3|few|TRBD1
CASSLNGQGSGNTIYF
TGTGCCAGCAGCTTAAACGGACAGGGCTCCGGAAACACCATATATTTT
>TRBJ1-1|TRBV7-9|.|.
CASSLTQANTEAFF
TGTGCCAGCAGCTTAACACAGGCGAACACTGAAGCTTTCTTT
>TRBJ2-3|TRBV4-1|.|TRBD2
CASSQGDRGDGTDTQYF
TGCGCCAGCAGCCAAGGGGATCGGGGGGATGGCACAGATACGCAGTATTTT
>TRBJ2-5|TRBV5-8|.|.
CASSSLAGAGETQYF
TGTGCCAGCAGTTCCTTGGCGGGGGCAGGGGAGACCCAGTACTTC
>TRBJ1-4|TRBV5-1|.|.
CASSLVQGRREKLFF
TGCGCCAGCAGCTTGGTCCAGGGAAGAAGGGAAAAACTGTTTTTT
>TRBJ2-1|TRBV14|.|.
CASSRDMGLNEQFF
TGTGCCAGCAGCCGGGATATGGGGCTCAATGAGCAGTTCTTC
>TRBJ2-1|TRBV5-4|.|.
CASSLDIQGSSEQFF
TGTGCCAGCAGCTTGGACATCCAGGGGAGTAGTGAGCAGTTCTTC
>TRBJ2-5|TRBV4-1|.|.
CASSQDGRVGETQYF
TGCGCCAGCAGCCAAGATGGCAGGGTGGGAGAGACCCAGTACTTC
>TRBJ2-7|TRBV4-1|.|.
CASSQDRLSVQYF
TGCGCCAGCAGCCAAGATCGGTTGTCGGTGCAGTACTTC
>TRBJ1-2|TRBV30|.|.
CAWSVLSGNGYTF
TGTGCCTGGAGTGTACTTAGCGGTAATGGCTACACCTTC
>TRBJ2-1|TRBV6-5|.|TRBD1
CASSYYTGGLDNEQFF
TGTGCCAGCAGTTACTACACAGGGGGCCTCGACAATGAGCAGTTCTTC
>TRBJ1-2|TRBV7-2|.|TRBD1
CASSLGGGTGRGYTF
TGTGCCAGCAGCTTAGGGGGGGGGACAGGGAGGGGCTACACCTTC
>TRBJ2-7|TRBV7-8|.|TRBD1
CASSLVGTGDEQYF
TGTGCCAGCAGCTTGGTTGGGACAGGGGACGAGCAGTACTTC
>TRBJ2-3|TRBV5-6|.|TRBD2
CASSSGTRQDTQYF
TGTGCCAGCAGCTCCGGGACTAGACAAGATACGCAGTATTTT
>TRBJ2-5|TRBV2|once|.
CASSEEQKQETQYF
TGTGCCAGCAGTGAAGAACAGAAACAAGAGACCCAGTACTTC
>TRBJ1-2|TRBV6-1|few|.
CASSDGTGGYGYTF
TGTGCCAGCAGTGACGGAACCGGCGGGTATGGCTACACCTTC
>TRBJ1-2|TRBV7-9|.|.
CASSLGVGAKLAPNYGYTF
TGTGCCAGCAGCTTAGGAGTAGGTGCGAAGCTAGCACCAAACTATGGCTACACCTTC
>TRBJ1-4|TRBV27|.|.
CASSRDKIGKLFF
TGTGCCAGCAGCCGGGACAAAATAGGAAAACTGTTTTTT
>TRBJ2-2|TRBV7-2|.|TRBD2
CASSSDLGLANNRELFF
TGTGCCAGCAGCTCAGATCTGGGACTAGCGAATAATCGGGAGCTGTTTTTT
>TRBJ2-5|TRBV4-3|few|.
CASSQDTGYLETQYF
TGCGCCAGCAGCCAAGATACCGGGTACTTAGAGACCCAGTACTTC
>TRBJ2-5|TRBV10-1|.|.
CASSDGGTGGETQYF
TGCGCCAGCAGTGACGGGGGCACGGGGGGAGAGACCCAGTACTTC
>TRBJ2-7|TRBV7-2|.|TRBD1
CASSLVTGVPYEQYF
TGTGCCAGCAGCTTAGTAACAGGGGTTCCGTACGAGCAGTACTTC
>TRBJ1-1|TRBV5-1|.|TRBD1
CASSAATGGRGTEAFF
TGCGCCAGCAGCGCTGCGACAGGGGGCAGGGGCACTGAAGCTTTCTTT
>TRBJ1-5|TRBV10-3|.|.
CAISESFVSNQPQHF
TGTGCCATCAGTGAGTCGTTCGTCAGCAATCAGCCCCAGCATTTT
>TRBJ2-5|TRBV2|few|TRBD2
CASGSSGVEETQYF
TGTGCCAGCGGATCTAGCGGGGTAGAAGAGACCCAGTACTTC
>TRBJ1-5|TRBV19|.|.
CASSIGSSRIKPQHF
TGTGCCAGTAGTATAGGATCGTCGCGAATCAAGCCCCAGCATTTT
>TRBJ2-7|TRBV7-8|.|TRBD1
CASSSHRGPIYEQYF
TGTGCCAGCAGCTCCCACAGGGGGCCAATATACGAGCAGTACTTC
>TRBJ1-2|TRBV15|.|TRBD1
CATSKQGTGYGYTF
TGTGCCACCAGCAAACAGGGGACGGGCTATGGCTACACCTTC
>TRBJ1-2|TRBV27|few|TRBD1
CASSLRTGGYREGYTF
TGTGCCAGCAGCCTAAGGACAGGGGGCTACCGTGAGGGCTACACCTTC
>TRBJ2-7|TRBV5-4|.|.
CASSSYGIRSEQYF
TGTGCCAGCAGCTCGTACGGGATTCGGAGCGAGCAGTACTTC
>TRBJ2-4|TRBV5-1|.|TRBD1
CASSLENQGDIQYF
TGCGCCAGCAGCTTAGAAAATCAGGGGGACATTCAGTACTTC
>TRBJ2-1|TRBV6-5|.|TRBD1
CASSHRDRANEQFF
TGTGCCAGCAGCCACAGGGACAGGGCTAATGAGCAGTTCTTC
>TRBJ1-1|TRBV6-5|few|.
CASSYSRRGMAEAFF
TGTGCCAGCAGTTACTCGAGGCGGGGGATGGCTGAAGCTTTCTTT
>TRBJ2-6|TRBV27|.|.
CATMKEGLTYSGANVLTF
TGTGCCACTATGAAGGAGGGACTTACCTACTCTGGGGCCAACGTCCTGACTTTC
>TRBJ1-3|TRBV6-1|.|.
CASSDLSGNTIYF
TGTGCCAGCAGTGACCTTTCTGGAAACACCATATATTTT
>TRBJ1-1|TRBV6-5|.|.
CASKGQAILNTEAFF
TGTGCCAGCAAGGGGCAGGCCATCTTGAACACTGAAGCTTTCTTT
>TRBJ2-7|TRBV27|.|.
CASSLRAAIPNEQYF
TGTGCCAGCAGTCTGAGGGCGGCTATCCCCAACGAGCAGTACTTC
>TRBJ1-5|TRBV10-3|once|.
CAIRGTGDQPQHF
TGTGCCATCAGAGGGACGGGGGATCAGCCCCAGCATTTT
>TRBJ1-2|TRBV9|.|TRBD1
CASSRQGGIYGYTF
TGTGCCAGCAGCCGACAGGGAGGAATCTATGGCTACACCTTC
>TRBJ1-1|TRBV19|.|.
CASSISRRTEAFF
TGTGCCAGTAGTATAAGTAGGAGAACTGAAGCTTTCTTT
>TRBJ2-3|TRBV4-1|.|TRBD1
CASSQGTGSNTDTQYF
TGCGCCAGCAGCCAAGGGACAGGGAGTAATACAGATACGCAGTATTTT
>TRBJ1-2|TRBV7-8|.|.
CASSLAGQGNYGYTF
TGTGCCAGCAGCTTAGCGGGGCAGGGAAACTATGGCTACACCTTC
>TRBJ1-2|TRBV6-1|.|.
CASSERLQGLYGYTF
TGTGCCAGCAGTGAAAGGTTGCAGGGGCTCTATGGCTACACCTTC
>TRBJ1-3|TRBV10-2|.|TRBD1
CASLDRESGNTIYF
TGCGCCAGTCTAGACAGGGAGTCCGGAAACACCATATATTTT